The source of this T cell receptor (beta chain) is a study of response to subunit inactivated influenza vaccine. Findings and limits, study-wide: Each seasonal flu vaccination may recruit only limited new T cells, authors suggested.

This CDR3 region has 16 residues. Germline CDR1 is SGHDT and CDR2 is YYEEEE. The V gene end was trimmed by 2 bases and the J gene end by 5 bases; junction bases not matched to a gene: 11. Via MiXCR, TCRdb re-called the RT-PCR reads, giving one row per CDR3 protein. Among around 200,000 distinct CDR3 sequences listed, roughly 12% were seen once. This clonotype has just a few counts. The antigen remains undetermined. The sample was also linked to a second study, of T cells expressing NK-cell markers. Per that study: 5'RACE template switching with UMIs produced the TCR beta cDNA. An anti-gamma-delta TCR antibody restricted sorting to alpha-beta TCR T cells in several experiments. Of the CD8+ T cells in over five donors, about 1.0-7.0% belonged to dominant NKG2C+ clonotypes.

This specimen consisted of CD8+ T cells sorted from PBMCs, obtained about 11 days after vaccination. This clonotype originated in a man over 45 who received an inactivated influenza vaccine. The chain uses TRBV5-6 and TRBJ2-7, with 9 bases lining up with TRBD2. DNA of the CDR3: TGTGCCAGCAGCTTTGGGGTCGGCGGGAGGGGGGACGAGCAGTACTTC. This translates into CASSFGVGGRGDEQYF.